The 8 T cell receptor beta chains given below trace back to one sample, sequenced in a study of blood T cell repertoires in COVID-19. TCRdb's copy holds only in-frame clones and misses some; the assay was immunoSEQ multiplex PCR. The data contain about 400,000 clones, around 87% of them singletons. Sequencing was performed on PBMCs or T cells enriched from blood (not recorded which). These receptors originate from a man between 35 and 55 years old in a cohort exposed to, infected with or recovered from COVID-19 (not recorded which).

This chain links TRBV30 with TRBJ2-7, with 7 positions matching TRBD2. This CDR3 is built from 15 residues. With V trimmed by 0 bases and J by 2 bases, 7 bases remained unmatched. Germline assignment: CDR1 GTSNPN and CDR2 SVGIG (reference sequence). The CDR3 reads CAWSVPPLAAYEQYF. CDR3 coding DNA: TGTGCCTGGAGTGTACCCCCCCTAGCGGCCTACGAGCAGTACTTC.

V gene TRBV5-4 combines with J gene TRBJ1-2; 9 bases are a match to TRBD1. The CDR3 has 14 amino acids. V was pared by 4 bases and J by 5 bases, with 6 bases of the junction left unmatched. Germline V gives CDR1 SGHNT, CDR2 YYREEE (reference sequence). This CDR3 is CASSPTGGAYGYTF. The DNA for the CDR3 is TGTGCCAGCAGCCCCACAGGGGGCGCGTATGGCTACACCTTC.

The chain combines TRBV14 with TRBJ1-4; TRBD1 aligns across 9 bases. The CDR3 has 16 residues. V lost 3 bases to trimming and J lost 8 bases; unmatched junction nucleotides: 10. Germline loops: CDR1 SGHDN, CDR2 FVKESK. This CDR3 reads CASSQPTGGGNEKLFF. The CDR3, as DNA: TGTGCCAGCAGCCAGCCAACAGGGGGCGGAAACGAAAAACTGTTTTTT.

The chain carries TRBV7-8 and TRBJ2-2; D call uncertain. This CDR3 has 14 residues. CDR1 is SGHVS and CDR2 is FQNEAQ in the germline V gene. V shed 1 base and J shed 7 bases, with 10 bases lying between them. CDR3 in DNA: TGTGCCAGCAGCTTAGGGCTCAGAGGCGGGGAGCTGTTTTTT. This gives the protein CASSLGLRGGELFF.

The chain couples TRBV4-1 to TRBJ1-4; maybe TRBD1 (6 bases). Germline V gene lookup returns CDR1 MGHRA and CDR2 YSYEKL. The CDR3 runs to 14 residues. V lost 4 bases to trimming and J lost 4 bases, with 10 bases between them. In DNA form, the CDR3 reads TGCGCCAGCAGCCTTGGACAGAATAATGAAAAACTGTTTTTT. It is translated as CASSLGQNNEKLFF.

The chain links TRBV7-9 to TRBJ2-7, with D uncertain. With 5 bases removed from V and 2 bases from J, the gap between germline ends came to 10 bases. The CDR3 contains 13 residues. CDR1 and CDR2 from the germline V gene are SEHNR and FQNEAQ (reference sequence). This CDR3 is CASSGNRAYEQYF. The DNA for the CDR3 is TGTGCCAGCAGCGGCAACAGAGCCTACGAGCAGTACTTC.

This clone showed up just a few times. V usage is TRBV3-1 (or the pseudogene TRBV3-2) and J usage is TRBJ1-1; tentatively, D is TRBD1 (5 bases). The CDR3 extends over 13 amino acids. V was shortened by 1 base and J by 7 bases, with 10 bases between the two germline ends. The V gene's germline CDR1 is LGHDT and CDR2 YNNKEL (reference sequence). The CDR3 bases are TGTGCCAGCAGCCAAGTAACCGGGGGTGAAGCTTTCTTT. Its protein is CASSQVTGGEAFF.

This clone was found once. This chain uses TRBV18 with TRBJ2-1; perhaps TRBD2 as D (6 bases). The CDR3 is 13 amino acids. Trimming took 6 bases from V and 4 from J, leaving 10 bases between them. The germline V gene has CDR1 KGHSH and CDR2 LQKENI. The CDR3 bases are TGTGCCAGCTCGGTCGGGAGTTACAATGAGCAGTTCTTC. Translating it yields CASSVGSYNEQFF.